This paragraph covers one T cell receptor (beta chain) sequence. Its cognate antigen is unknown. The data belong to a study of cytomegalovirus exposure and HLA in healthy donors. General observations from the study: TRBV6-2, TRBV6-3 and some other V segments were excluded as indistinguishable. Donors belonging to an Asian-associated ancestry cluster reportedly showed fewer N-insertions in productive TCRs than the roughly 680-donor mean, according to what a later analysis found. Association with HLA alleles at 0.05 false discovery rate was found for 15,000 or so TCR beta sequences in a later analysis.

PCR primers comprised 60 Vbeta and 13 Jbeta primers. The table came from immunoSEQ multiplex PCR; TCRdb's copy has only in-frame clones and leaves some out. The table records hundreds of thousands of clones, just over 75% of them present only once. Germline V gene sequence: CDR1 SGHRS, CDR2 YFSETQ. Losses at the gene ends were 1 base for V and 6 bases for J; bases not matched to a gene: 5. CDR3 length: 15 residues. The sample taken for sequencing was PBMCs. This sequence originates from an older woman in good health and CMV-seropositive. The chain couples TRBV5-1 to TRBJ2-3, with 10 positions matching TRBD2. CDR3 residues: CASSLSAGGMDTQYF. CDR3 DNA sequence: TGCGCCAGCAGCTTGTCAGCGGGGGGGATGGATACGCAGTATTTT.